Below are 14 T cell receptor beta chains sequenced from a single sample in a study of T cells in Graves' hyperthyroidism and ophthalmopathy. TCR beta CDR3 regions were amplified from RNA. Carried out on the TCR CDR3, a first-round RT-PCR used the HTBI primer set. TCRdb redid the calling of the multiplex PCR reads with MiXCR, one entry per CDR3 protein. The sample holds 300,000 to 450,000 distinct CDR3 sequences, over 11% seen once. The sequenced sample was blood. The receptors stem from a woman aged 55-69 years with Graves' hyperthyroidism.

V is TRBV7-9 and J is TRBJ2-3, with D possibly called TRBD1 or TRBD2 (5 bases each). CDR3 length: 15 amino acids. V lost 1 base, J lost 2 bases, and 10 bases lay in between. Germline V gene sequence: CDR1 SEHNR, CDR2 FQNEAQ (reference sequence). Here the CDR3 reads CASSLDRGITDTQYF. CDR3 DNA: TGTGCCAGCAGCTTAGATCGGGGCATCACAGATACGCAGTATTTT.

The sample holds many counts of this clonotype. V and J are TRBV3-1 and TRBJ2-3; D is unresolved. This CDR3 has 14 residues. Germline lookup yields CDR1 LGHDT and CDR2 YNNKEL (reference sequence). V was shortened by 4 bases and J by 4 bases, with 12 bases between the two germline ends. The CDR3 DNA is TGTGCCAGCAGCCGGGCGGCTAGTCCAGATACGCAGTATTTT. Translated: CASSRAASPDTQYF.

This clonotype was picked up many times. The chain recombines TRBV5-1 with TRBJ2-1; the D gene is possibly TRBD2 (5 bases). Trimming took 5 bases from V and 9 from J, leaving 9 bases between them. The germline V gene has CDR1 SGHRS and CDR2 YFSETQ. CDR3 length equals 11 residues. CDR3 in amino acids: CASRQEGEQFF. The CDR3 region has the DNA TGCGCCAGCAGGCAAGAGGGTGAGCAGTTCTTC.

By sample share, this clonotype is medium-sized. This chain links TRBV7-6 with TRBJ2-7; 9 positions match TRBD2. The germline CDR1 and CDR2 sequences are SGHVS and FNYEAQ. The CDR3 totals 15 residues. The trim removed 1 base at V and 2 bases at J, leaving 3 bases unmatched. DNA of the CDR3: TGTGCCAGCAGCTTAGGGCTAGCGGGGACCTACGAGCAGTACTTC. It yields the protein CASSLGLAGTYEQYF.

The table lists this clonotype with a few counts. The chain combines TRBV4-1 with TRBJ1-1; D is unclear. This CDR3 is built from 15 residues. The germline CDR1 and CDR2 sequences are MGHRA and YSYEKL. Deletions cut 3 bases from V and 2 bases from J, with 13 bases between. The CDR3 reads CASSHDGMLNTEAFF. CDR3 coding DNA: TGCGCCAGCAGCCACGATGGAATGCTCAACACTGAAGCTTTCTTT.

The CDR3 DNA is TGTGCCAGCAGCCTTCAGAGGATGAACACCGGGGAGCTGTTTTTT. Encoded protein: CASSLQRMNTGELFF. The chain couples TRBV11-3 to TRBJ2-2; D is undetermined. This CDR3 is 15 amino acids long. Trimming stripped 5 bases from V and 1 base from J, with 11 bases between. Germline CDR1 is SGHNT and CDR2 is YENEEA.

This clonotype was seen ten or more times. The V gene is TRBV7-3, the J gene TRBJ2-3; perhaps TRBD1 as D (6 bases). Looked up from germline, CDR1 is SGHTA and CDR2 is FQGTGA. The CDR3 totals 13 residues. V shed 4 bases and J shed 5 bases, with 10 bases lying between them. The CDR3 here is CASSSGVGDTQYF. DNA for the CDR3: TGTGCCAGCAGCTCAGGGGTGGGAGATACGCAGTATTTT.

This clonotype occurred many times. This rearrangement joins TRBV11-2 to TRBJ1-6, with 7 nucleotides matching TRBD1. This CDR3 region has 14 residues. Germline assignment: CDR1 SGHAT and CDR2 FQNNGV. Losses at the gene ends were 3 bases for V and 6 bases for J; bases not matched to a gene: 2. This chain's CDR3 is CASSFGTVNSPLHF. CDR3 in DNA: TGTGCCAGCAGCTTTGGGACAGTTAATTCACCCCTCCACTTT. Full variable domain (missing parts from reference TRBV11-2 and TRBJ1-6): EAGVAQSPRYKIIEKRQSVAFWCNPISGHATLYWYQQILGQGPKLLIQFQNNGVVDDSQLPKDRFSAERLKGVDSTLKIQPAKLEDSAVYLCASSFGTVNSPLHFGNGTRLTVT.

This clonotype was found many times. V usage is TRBV5-1 and J usage is TRBJ1-1, with D maybe TRBD1 (5 bases). This CDR3 is built from 14 residues. Germline loops: CDR1 SGHRS, CDR2 YFSETQ. The germline V and J ends were trimmed by 0 bases and 6 bases, with 12 bases remaining between them. The CDR3 here is CASSLGQLMAEAFF. CDR3 sequence (DNA): TGCGCCAGCAGCTTGGGACAGCTAATGGCTGAAGCTTTCTTT.

This clonotype was detected ten times or more. The J gene is TRBJ2-2, the V gene TRBV30; D unclear. The CDR3 has 14 amino acids. Trimming stripped 0 bases from V and 5 bases from J, with 10 bases between. Germline V gene lookup returns CDR1 GTSNPN and CDR2 SVGIG (reference sequence). The chain's CDR3 is CAWSVGLATGELFF. The DNA of the CDR3 is TGTGCCTGGAGTGTAGGTTTGGCAACCGGGGAGCTGTTTTTT.

This chain uses TRBV5-1 with TRBJ2-1; 8 nucleotides align to TRBD1. CDR3 length: 14 amino acids. Trimming took 3 bases from V and 9 from J; bases not matched to a gene: 8. Germline CDR1 reads SGHRS; CDR2 reads YFSETQ. The CDR3 DNA is TGCGCCAGCAGCTCAGGACAGGGAAGAACTGAGCAGTTCTTC. Its protein is CASSSGQGRTEQFF.

Comment on this clonotype: This could be a read error, since a much larger clone is one nucleotide away. V is TRBV3-1 and J is TRBJ2-7; tentatively, D is TRBD1 (6 bases). Germline CDR1 and CDR2: LGHDT and YNNKEL (reference sequence). The CDR3 runs to 15 residues. V lost 3 bases and J lost 5, with 17 bases in between. In nucleotides, the CDR3 is TGTGCCAGCAGCCAGGGCCCTGGGAAGGGGGACGAGCAGTACTTC. Protein product: CASSQGPGKGDEQYF.

This clonotype has a count of ten or more. The chain couples TRBV28 to TRBJ1-5; D possibly corresponds to TRBD1 (5 bases). Germline CDR1 MDHEN, CDR2 SYDVKM. The CDR3 contains 14 residues. Trimming removed 6 bases at V and 2 bases at J, with 11 bases between. The CDR3 bases are TGTGCCAGCAGATCCGGACAAGGCAATCAGCCCCAGCATTTT. Its protein product is CASRSGQGNQPQHF. Supplemented by reference TRBV28 and TRBJ1-5, the full variable domain reads DVKVTQSSRYLVKRTGEKVFLECVQDMDHENMFWYRQDPGLGLRLIYFSYDVKMKEKGDIPEGYSVSREKKERFSLILESASTNQTSMYLCASRSGQGNQPQHFGDGTRLSIL.

The table lists this clonotype with a count of one. V usage is TRBV20-1 and J usage is TRBJ2-3; TRBD2 might be the D (6 bases). CDR1 and CDR2 (germline): DFQATT, SNEGSKA (reference sequence). The CDR3 length is 14 residues. V was trimmed by 3 bases and J by 0 bases, leaving 10 bases between them. CDR3 DNA sequence: TGCAGTGCTAGGGAGGGCCCTAGCACAGATACGCAGTATTTT. Translated: CSAREGPSTDTQYF.